This T cell receptor (beta chain) is drawn from a study of cytomegalovirus exposure and HLA in healthy donors. General study results and limits: A few of the chains that were CMV-associated were confirmed in vitro to be specific for CMV antigens. 164 TCR beta chains were listed as cytomegalovirus-associated. The TCR clusters that emerged in the first cohort tended, a later analysis found, to co-occur in the 110 or so validation repertoires.

The CDR3 is made up of 13 amino acids. CDR1 and CDR2 from the germline V gene are MNHEY and SMNVEV (reference sequence). V lost 6 bases and J 3 bases, leaving 11 bases between the germline ends. To note about this clone: What it binds is not known.

TCRdb keeps only in-frame clones here, not all; method: immunoSEQ multiplex PCR. Altogether 120,000 to 150,000 clones are present, approximately 90% being singletons, with the ten largest covering 4.5%. The material sequenced was PBMCs. The TCR sequence derives from a man aged 18 to 30 in good health and CMV-seropositive. The V gene is TRBV27, the J gene TRBJ1-1; D gene unclear. The CDR3 region has the DNA TGTGCCAGCAGCACCGGGTGGGACACTGAAGCTTTCTTT. It is translated as CASSTGWDTEAFF.